The clone carrying this T cell receptor (beta chain) was counted a few times. The antigen is undetermined. Germline V CDR1 and CDR2: KGHSY, FQNENV. This CDR3 is built from 15 residues. V gave up 0 bases and J gave up 4 bases, with 12 bases separating them. This sample was included in a study of identical twins. Study-level points and caveats: Potential partial confounding of zero-insertion analyses by invariant MAIT and iNKT cells was noted. With beta out-of-frame sequences, excess sharing by twins was weaker.

From the 5' RACE reads, TCRdb called clonotypes with MiXCR, one entry per CDR3 protein. The table includes 1.5 million to 2 million distinct CDR3 sequences, about 31% detected once. V is TRBV16 and J is TRBJ1-1; D gene unclear. Material for sequencing was cord blood. The receptor's source is a newborn girl in good health. CDR3 in DNA: TGTGCCAGCAGCCAATCGGCGCTCCTGGGCACTGAAGCTTTCTTT. This gives the protein CASSQSALLGTEAFF.